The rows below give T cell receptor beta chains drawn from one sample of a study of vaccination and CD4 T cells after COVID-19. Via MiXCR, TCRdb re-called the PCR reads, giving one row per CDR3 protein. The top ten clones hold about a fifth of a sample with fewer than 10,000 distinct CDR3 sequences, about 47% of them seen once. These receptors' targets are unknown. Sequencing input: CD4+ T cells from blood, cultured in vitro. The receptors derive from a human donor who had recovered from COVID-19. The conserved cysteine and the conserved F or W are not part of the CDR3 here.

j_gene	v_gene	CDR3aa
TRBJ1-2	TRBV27	ASSLNPVYGYT
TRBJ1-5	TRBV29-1	SVGDGLVGQPQH
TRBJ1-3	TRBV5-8	ASSYRVSGNTIY
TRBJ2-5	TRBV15	ATSRGGEGGETQY
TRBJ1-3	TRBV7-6	VSSRDRASGNTIY
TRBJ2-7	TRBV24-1	ATSDPDRYEQY
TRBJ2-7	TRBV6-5	ASSYSNREAQY
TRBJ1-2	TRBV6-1	ASTALWGGGSYGYT
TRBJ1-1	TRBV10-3	AISESGRATNTEAF
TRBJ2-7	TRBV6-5	ASSYLLAGRQYEQY